This is a list of T cell receptor beta chains from one sample in a study of blood T cell repertoires in COVID-19. Produced via immunoSEQ multiplex PCR; TCRdb's table is partial and in-frame only. The sample consists of about 39,000 clones, approximately 80% of them appearing once. The specimen sequenced was peripheral blood. Every receptor here comes from a human donor in a cohort sampled during active or convalescent COVID-19. The donor label of this sample is uncertain. The CDR3 runs from the conserved cysteine through the conserved F or W. The D gene is left open where the match is weak. Rows give clone size only sometimes, using once, few, many, or a class for an expanded clone.

TRBV5-1	16	TRBJ1-2	TRBD1	-	CASSRSPGQGDYGYTF	TGCGCCAGCAGCCGTTCGCCGGGACAGGGCGACTATGGCTACACCTTC
TRBV4-3	18	TRBJ2-2	TRBD1	-	CASSQALPGQGGAGELFF	TGCGCCAGCAGCCAGGCCCTCCCGGGACAGGGGGGGGCCGGGGAGCTGTTTTTT
TRBV11-3	16	TRBJ2-1	TRBD1	-	CASSLSTGTGGNEQFF	TGTGCCAGCAGCTTATCAACCGGGACAGGGGGGAATGAGCAGTTCTTC
TRBV7-2	13	TRBJ1-6	-	-	CASSSAYNSPLHF	TGTGCCAGCAGTTCCGCGTATAATTCACCCCTCCACTTT
TRBV6-2/TRBV6-3	17	TRBJ2-1	TRBD2	-	CASSYALAGDPYNEQFF	TGTGCCAGCAGTTACGCCCTAGCGGGAGACCCCTACAATGAGCAGTTCTTC
TRBV18	16	TRBJ1-5	-	few	CASSFGQSLGNQPQHF	TGTGCCAGCTCATTCGGACAGTCTCTTGGCAATCAGCCCCAGCATTTT
TRBV6-2/TRBV6-3	15	TRBJ1-1	-	-	CASSHSRTAVAEAFF	TGTGCCAGCAGCCACTCCCGGACAGCGGTCGCTGAAGCTTTCTTT
TRBV12-2	14	TRBJ2-7	-	-	CASRSSRPTYEQYF	TGTGCAAGTCGCTCCTCGAGGCCGACCTACGAGCAGTACTTC
TRBV7-2	15	TRBJ2-3	TRBD2	-	CASSSSGSYADTQYF	TGTGCCAGCAGCTCTAGCGGGAGTTATGCAGATACGCAGTATTTT
TRBV9	14	TRBJ2-1	-	-	CASSGRDFYNEQFF	TGTGCCAGCAGCGGACGGGACTTCTACAATGAGCAGTTCTTC
TRBV5-6	15	TRBJ1-1	-	-	CASSLLRRANTEAFF	TGTGCCAGCAGCTTACTCCGCAGGGCGAACACTGAAGCTTTCTTT
TRBV5-6	16	TRBJ1-2	TRBD1	-	CASSTGTGGAGYGYTF	TGTGCCAGCAGCACCGGGACAGGGGGCGCAGGGTATGGCTACACCTTC
TRBV7-9	14	TRBJ1-2	TRBD1	-	CASSLRDRGDGYTF	TGTGCCAGCAGCCTCCGGGACAGGGGGGACGGCTACACCTTC
TRBV21-1	14	TRBJ2-5	-	-	CASSKIGDKETQYF	TGTGCCAGCAGCAAAATCGGGGACAAAGAGACCCAGTACTTC
TRBV7-3	15	TRBJ2-3	-	few	CASSLAGISTDTQYF	TGTGCCAGCAGCTTGGCCGGGATCTCAACAGATACGCAGTATTTT
TRBV6-5	14	TRBJ1-2	-	-	CASSLGGYAYGYTF	TGTGCCAGCAGTCTCGGCGGGTATGCGTATGGCTACACCTTC
TRBV6-5	15	TRBJ1-2	TRBD1	-	CASSRQGRLNYGYTF	TGTGCCAGCAGCCGACAGGGGCGGCTTAACTATGGCTACACCTTC
TRBV7-2	13	TRBJ2-5	-	-	CASSSGWQETQYF	TGTGCCAGCAGCTCAGGGTGGCAAGAGACCCAGTACTTC
TRBV7-2	17	TRBJ2-1	TRBD2	-	CASSLQLAGSSYNEQFF	TGTGCCAGCAGCTTACAACTAGCGGGCAGCTCCTACAATGAGCAGTTCTTC
TRBV5-1	15	TRBJ2-1	-	-	CASSLVRFSYNEQFF	TGCGCCAGCAGCTTGGTACGGTTCTCCTACAATGAGCAGTTCTTC
TRBV7-8	16	TRBJ2-2	TRBD2	-	CASSQLSGGKSGELFF	TGTGCCAGCAGCCAACTGTCGGGGGGGAAATCCGGGGAGCTGTTTTTT
TRBV7-8	12	TRBJ2-4	TRBD2	-	CASSMRTSGKYF	TGTGCCAGCAGCATGAGGACTAGCGGGAAGTACTTC
TRBV29-1	15	TRBJ1-2	-	-	CSVVETFGGPYGYTF	TGCAGCGTTGTTGAAACCTTTGGAGGGCCCTATGGCTACACCTTC
TRBV5-1	14	TRBJ2-3	TRBD2	-	CASSQTSELDTQYF	TGCGCCAGCAGTCAGACTAGCGAGCTGGATACGCAGTATTTT
TRBV7-9	16	TRBJ2-3	-	once	CASSCPGHRPTDTQYF	TGTGCCAGCAGCTGTCCGGGACATCGGCCCACAGATACGCAGTATTTT
TRBV27	14	TRBJ2-7	TRBD2	-	CASSYGLDSYEQYF	TGTGCCAGCAGTTACGGACTAGACTCCTACGAGCAGTACTTC
TRBV18	14	TRBJ1-1	-	-	CASSRDSKNTEAFF	TGTGCCAGCTCCCGGGACTCAAAGAACACTGAAGCTTTCTTT
TRBV7-3	14	TRBJ1-6	-	-	CASSSSPGNSPLHF	TGTGCCAGCAGCTCGAGCCCAGGGAATTCACCCCTCCACTTT
TRBV3-1/TRBV3-2	14	TRBJ2-5	-	-	CASSQEPRRETQYF	TGTGCCAGCAGCCAAGAACCCCGGCGGGAGACCCAGTACTTC
TRBV25-1	13	TRBJ2-2	-	-	CASSASPVGELFF	TGTGCCAGCAGTGCTTCCCCTGTCGGGGAGCTGTTTTTT
TRBV28	13	TRBJ2-7	-	-	CASRVSSSVEQYF	TGTGCCAGTCGGGTTTCCTCTTCGGTTGAGCAGTACTTC
TRBV2	14	TRBJ1-2	TRBD1	-	CASSELTGAYGYTF	TGTGCCAGCAGTGAACTAACAGGGGCTTACGGCTACACCTTC
TRBV5-8	14	TRBJ2-7	-	-	CASSLELSSYEQYF	TGTGCCAGCAGCTTGGAATTAAGTAGCTACGAGCAGTACTTC
TRBV6-5	15	TRBJ2-7	TRBD1	-	CASSYSRTGGGEQYF	TGTGCCAGCAGTTATAGCAGGACAGGGGGCGGGGAGCAGTACTTC
TRBV24-1	24	TRBJ2-1	TRBD2	few	CATSDWGIRDRRLAGVASYNEQFF	TGTGCCACCAGTGATTGGGGCATCCGGGACAGGAGACTAGCGGGAGTTGCCTCCTACAATGAGCAGTTCTTC
TRBV7-8	14	TRBJ1-3	-	-	CASSLRGSGNTIYF	TGTGCCAGCAGCTTAAGGGGCTCTGGAAACACCATATATTTT